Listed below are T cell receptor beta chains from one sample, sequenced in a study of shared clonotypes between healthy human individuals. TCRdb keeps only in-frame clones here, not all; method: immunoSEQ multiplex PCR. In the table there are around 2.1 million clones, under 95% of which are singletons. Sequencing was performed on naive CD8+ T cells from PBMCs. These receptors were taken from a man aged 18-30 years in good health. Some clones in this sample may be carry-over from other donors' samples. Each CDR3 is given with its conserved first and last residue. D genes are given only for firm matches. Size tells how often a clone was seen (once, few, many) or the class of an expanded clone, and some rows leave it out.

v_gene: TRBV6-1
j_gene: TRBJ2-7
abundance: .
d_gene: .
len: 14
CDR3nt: TGTGCCAGCAGTGAAGGGGGTTTCTCCTACGAGCAGTACTTC
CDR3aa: CASSEGGFSYEQYF

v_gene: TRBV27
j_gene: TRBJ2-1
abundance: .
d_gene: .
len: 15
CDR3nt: TGTGCCAGCAGTTTAGACGGGCCCTTATACAATGAGCAGTTCTTC
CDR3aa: CASSLDGPLYNEQFF

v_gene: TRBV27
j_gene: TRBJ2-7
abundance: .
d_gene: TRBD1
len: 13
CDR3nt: TGTGCCAGCAGTTTTGCAGGGGGATACGAGCAGTACTTC
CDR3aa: CASSFAGGYEQYF

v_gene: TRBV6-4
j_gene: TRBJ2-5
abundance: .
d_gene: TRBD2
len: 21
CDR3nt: TGTGCCAGCAGTGACTCGTCGGGGAGAGGGACTAGCGGGAGGGCCGGCGAGACCCAGTACTTC
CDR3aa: CASSDSSGRGTSGRAGETQYF

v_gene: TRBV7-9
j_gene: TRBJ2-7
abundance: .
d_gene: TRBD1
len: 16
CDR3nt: TGTGCCAGCAGCTTAGCCATCTACAGGGGGCTCTACGAGCAGTACTTC
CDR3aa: CASSLAIYRGLYEQYF

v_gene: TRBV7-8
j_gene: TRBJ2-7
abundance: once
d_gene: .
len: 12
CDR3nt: TGTGCCAGCAGCAAAGGGACGCTCGAGCAGTACTTC
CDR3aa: CASSKGTLEQYF

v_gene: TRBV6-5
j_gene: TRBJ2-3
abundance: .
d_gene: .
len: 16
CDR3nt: TGTGCCAGCAGTTACGGGTCCGGGACCCGCCCAGATACGCAGTATTTT
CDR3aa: CASSYGSGTRPDTQYF

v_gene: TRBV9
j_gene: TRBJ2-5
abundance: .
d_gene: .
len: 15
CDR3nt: TGTGCCAGCAGCGTAGATCGGGGTCCACAAGAGACCCAGTACTTC
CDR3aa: CASSVDRGPQETQYF

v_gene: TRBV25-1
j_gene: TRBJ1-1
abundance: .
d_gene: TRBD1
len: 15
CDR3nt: TGTGCCAGCCGACGACAGGGGGGGGTGAACACTGAAGCTTTCTTT
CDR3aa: CASRRQGGVNTEAFF

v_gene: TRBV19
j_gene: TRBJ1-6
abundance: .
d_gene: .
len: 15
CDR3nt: TGTGCCAGTAGTATAGGCCGGACAGAGCATTCACCCCTCCACTTT
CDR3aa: CASSIGRTEHSPLHF

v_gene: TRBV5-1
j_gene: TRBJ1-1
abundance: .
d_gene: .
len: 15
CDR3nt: TGCGCCAGCAGCTTAGGGCTCCCAGGGAACACTGAAGCTTTCTTT
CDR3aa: CASSLGLPGNTEAFF

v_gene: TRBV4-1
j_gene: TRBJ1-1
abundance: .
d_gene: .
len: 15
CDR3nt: TGCGCCAGCAGCCCAGGCCCCCAGGGTTACACTGAAGCTTTCTTT
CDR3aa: CASSPGPQGYTEAFF

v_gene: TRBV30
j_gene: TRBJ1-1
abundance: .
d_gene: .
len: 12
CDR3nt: TGTGCCTGGAACCAGCGTTCCACTGAAGCTTTCTTT
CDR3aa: CAWNQRSTEAFF

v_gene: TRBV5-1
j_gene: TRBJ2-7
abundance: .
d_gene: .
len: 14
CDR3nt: TGCGCCAGCAGCTTGGCCGGCGGAACCTACGAGCAGTACTTC
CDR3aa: CASSLAGGTYEQYF

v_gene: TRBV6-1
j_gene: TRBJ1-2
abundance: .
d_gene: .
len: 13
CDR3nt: TGTGCCAGCATAACAGGGTCGGTCTATGGCTACACCTTC
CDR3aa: CASITGSVYGYTF

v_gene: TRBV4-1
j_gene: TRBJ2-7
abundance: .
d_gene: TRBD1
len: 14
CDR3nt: TGCGCCAGCAGCCCTGACAGGGCCTCCTACGAGCAGTACTTC
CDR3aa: CASSPDRASYEQYF

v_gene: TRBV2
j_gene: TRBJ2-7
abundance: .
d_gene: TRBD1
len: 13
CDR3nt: TGTGCCAGCAGTTTTGACAGGGCGCACGAGCAGTACTTC
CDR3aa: CASSFDRAHEQYF

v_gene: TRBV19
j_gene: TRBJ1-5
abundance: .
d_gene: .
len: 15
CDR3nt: TGTGCCAGTAGTCCCGGGGACGGTTCGAGGGAGCCCCAGCATTTT
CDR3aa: CASSPGDGSREPQHF

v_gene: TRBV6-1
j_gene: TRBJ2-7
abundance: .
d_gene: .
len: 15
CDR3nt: TGTGCCAGCAGTGCAGGGTCACTGAGCCTCTCGGAGCAGTACTTC
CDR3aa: CASSAGSLSLSEQYF

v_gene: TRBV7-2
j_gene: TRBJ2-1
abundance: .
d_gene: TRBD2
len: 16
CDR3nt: TGTGCCAGCAAAGAGACTAGCGGGACGACCTACAATGAGCAGTTCTTC
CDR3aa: CASKETSGTTYNEQFF

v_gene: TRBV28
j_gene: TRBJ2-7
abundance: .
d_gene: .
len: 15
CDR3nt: TGTGCCAGCAGGGGCGGGCAGGAATATCTCTACGAGCAGTACTTC
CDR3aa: CASRGGQEYLYEQYF

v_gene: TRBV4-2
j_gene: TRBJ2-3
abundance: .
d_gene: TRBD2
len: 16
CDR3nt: TGTGCCAGCAGCCAACGGAGTAGCGGGATTGTGAATACGCAGTATTTT
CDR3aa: CASSQRSSGIVNTQYF

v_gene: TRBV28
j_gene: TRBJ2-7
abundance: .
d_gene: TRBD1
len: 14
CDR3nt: TGTGCCAGCAGGGGTCACAGGGGAGTCGACGAGCAGTACTTC
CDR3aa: CASRGHRGVDEQYF

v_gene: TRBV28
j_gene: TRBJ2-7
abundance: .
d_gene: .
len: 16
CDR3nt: TGTGCCAGCAGTTACACCACAGGGAACCCATCCTACGAGCAGTACTTC
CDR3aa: CASSYTTGNPSYEQYF

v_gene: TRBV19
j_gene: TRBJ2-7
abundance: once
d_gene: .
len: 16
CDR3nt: TGTGCCAGTAGTCCCTCGGATAGGGGGTATCCTTACGAGCAGTACTTC
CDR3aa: CASSPSDRGYPYEQYF

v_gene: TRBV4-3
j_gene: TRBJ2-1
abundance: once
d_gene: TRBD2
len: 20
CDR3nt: TGCGCCAGCAGCCTCAAGACTAGCGGGAGGCTCCAGAGCTCCTACAATGAGCAGTTCTTC
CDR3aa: CASSLKTSGRLQSSYNEQFF

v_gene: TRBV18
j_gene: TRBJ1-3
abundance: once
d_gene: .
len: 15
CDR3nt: TGTGCCAGCTCACCCAGGTCAGGGCCTGGAAACACCATATATTTT
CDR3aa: CASSPRSGPGNTIYF

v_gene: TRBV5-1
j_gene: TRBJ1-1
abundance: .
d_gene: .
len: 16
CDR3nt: TGCGCCAGCAGCCCTGAGCCGGGACTTACGAACACTGAAGCTTTCTTT
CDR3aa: CASSPEPGLTNTEAFF

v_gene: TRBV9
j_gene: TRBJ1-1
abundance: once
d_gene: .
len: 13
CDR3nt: TGTGCCAGCAGTGTTGGACGGGACACTGAAGCTTTCTTT
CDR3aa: CASSVGRDTEAFF

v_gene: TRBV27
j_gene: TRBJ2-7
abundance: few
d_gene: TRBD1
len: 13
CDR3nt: TGTGCCACCCGACAGGGGCCCTCCTACGAGCAGTACTTC
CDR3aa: CATRQGPSYEQYF

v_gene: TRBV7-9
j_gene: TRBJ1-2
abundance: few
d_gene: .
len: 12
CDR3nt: TGTGCCAGCAGCTTAGGTGGGCGCGGCTACACCTTC
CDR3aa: CASSLGGRGYTF

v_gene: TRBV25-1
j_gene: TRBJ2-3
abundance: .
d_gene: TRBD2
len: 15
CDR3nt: TGTGCCAGCGCAAATAGCGGGAGGGGAACAGATACGCAGTATTTT
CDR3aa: CASANSGRGTDTQYF

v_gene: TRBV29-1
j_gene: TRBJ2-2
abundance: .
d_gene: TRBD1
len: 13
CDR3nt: TGCAGCGCTGACAGGGCGAACACCGGGGAGCTGTTTTTT
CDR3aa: CSADRANTGELFF

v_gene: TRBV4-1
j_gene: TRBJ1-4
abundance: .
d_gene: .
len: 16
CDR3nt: TGCGCCAGCAGCCAAGTCACCCCGGCAACTAATGAAAAACTGTTTTTT
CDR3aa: CASSQVTPATNEKLFF

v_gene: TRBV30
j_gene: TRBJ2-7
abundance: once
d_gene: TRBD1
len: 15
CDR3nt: TGTGCCTGGAGTACTCGGACAGGGACCAACTACGAGCAGTACTTC
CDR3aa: CAWSTRTGTNYEQYF

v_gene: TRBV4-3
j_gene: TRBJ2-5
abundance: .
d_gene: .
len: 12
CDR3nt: TGCGCCAGAACAGGGAGAGAAGAGACCCAGTACTTC
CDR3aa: CARTGREETQYF

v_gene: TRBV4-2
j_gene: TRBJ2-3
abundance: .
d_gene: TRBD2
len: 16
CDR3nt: TGTGCCAGCAGCCAAGAGACTAGCGGGCTAGCAGATACGCAGTATTTT
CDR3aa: CASSQETSGLADTQYF

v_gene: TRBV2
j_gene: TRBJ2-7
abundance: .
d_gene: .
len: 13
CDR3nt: TGTGCCAGCAGTGATGGCAGGAACTACGAGCAGTACTTC
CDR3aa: CASSDGRNYEQYF

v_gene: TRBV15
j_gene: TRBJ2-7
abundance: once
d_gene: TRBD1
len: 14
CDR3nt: TGTGCCACCAGCAGAGCCGGGACAGGGAGAGAGCAGTACTTC
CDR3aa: CATSRAGTGREQYF